These 32 T cell receptor beta chains were sequenced from one sample in a study of Ad26.COV2.S vaccination and SARS-CoV-2 variants (dated by TCRdb to the early 2020s). Preparation of the library involved the immunoSEQ multiplex PCR assay. In TCRdb, the immuneACCESS table is reduced to in-frame sequences with V and J assigned. These tables do not hold every clone; where another copy was compared, an unresolved V gene accounts for under half, and the others remain unexplained. Here the sample has roughly 350,000 clones; 80% to 90% occur a single time. Around 10% of the sample is held by the ten biggest clonotypes. Interpreted using the paper, the treatment or condition label stands for: approximately 18 received Ad26.COV2.S at low or high dose, single or two shots; 5 received placebo; per-sample allocation not given. For vaccine and placebo recipients, repertoires were sequenced using samples collected on day 63 after the first injection.

The material sequenced was peripheral blood, taken in a trial of Ad26.COV2.S vaccine versus placebo. All receptors derive from a person aged 18-60 years who received the Ad26.COV2.S COVID-19 vaccine or a placebo.

The rearrangement links TRBV18 to TRBJ1-2; D uncertain. CDR3 length: 11 amino acids. CDR1 is KGHSH, CDR2 LQKENI, per germline. Trimming pared 5 bases from V and 2 bases from J, leaving 3 bases between. The CDR3 coding sequence is TGTGCCAGCTCAGAAAACTATGGCTACACCTTC. Encoded protein: CASSENYGYTF.

J is TRBJ1-5 and V is TRBV5-6; D not resolved. Per germline, CDR1 SGHDT and CDR2 YYEEEE. V lost 3 bases and J lost 2, with 9 bases in between. The length of the CDR3 is 14 residues. This chain's CDR3 is CASSSGSGNQPQHF. CDR3 bases: TGTGCCAGCAGCTCCGGAAGCGGCAATCAGCCCCAGCATTTT.

The V call is TRBV19, the J call TRBJ2-2, with TRBD1 as a possible D gene (6 bases). The CDR3 loop spans 14 amino acids. V was shortened by 6 bases and J by 1 base, with 9 bases between the two germline ends. The germline CDR1 and CDR2 sequences are LNHDA and SQIVND (reference sequence). In DNA form, the CDR3 reads TGTGCCAGTAGGACGGGACAGAACACCGGGGAGCTGTTTTTT. It translates to CASRTGQNTGELFF.

This clone was detected many times. V and J are TRBV4-2 and TRBJ1-5; 11 nucleotides agree with TRBD1. The length of the CDR3 is 18 residues. V was pared by 0 bases and J by 7 bases, with 11 bases of the junction left unmatched. CDR1 is LGHNA and CDR2 is YNFKEQ in the germline V gene. CDR3 sequence: CASSQDPGQGVVEQPQHF. The CDR3 region has the DNA TGTGCCAGCAGCCAAGACCCGGGACAGGGGGTGGTCGAACAGCCCCAGCATTTT.

The gene calls are TRBV3-1 (or the pseudogene TRBV3-2) and TRBJ1-6; TRBD1 agrees at 7 bases. CDR3 length: 13 residues. The J segment lost 7 bases and the V segment lost 4 bases, leaving 1 base of the junction unmatched. Germline V gene lookup returns CDR1 LGHDT and CDR2 YNNKEL (reference sequence). In nucleotides, the CDR3 is TGTGCCAGCAGCCCACAGGGGAATTCACCCCTCCACTTT. Its translation is CASSPQGNSPLHF.

The chain uses TRBV5-4 and TRBJ1-4; TRBD1 matches at 9 bases. V dropped 7 bases and J dropped 5; count of bases not matched to a gene: 6. Germline CDR1 SGHNT, CDR2 YYREEE (reference sequence). The CDR3 spans 14 residues. CDR3 region: CASRKGTGNEKLFF. As DNA, the CDR3 is TGTGCCAGCCGGAAGGGGACAGGGAATGAAAAACTGTTTTTT.

The chain couples TRBV4-3 to TRBJ2-7; perhaps TRBD2 as D (5 bases). The CDR3 is made up of 16 amino acids. V shed 0 bases and J shed 2 bases, with 14 bases lying between them. Looked up from germline, CDR1 is LGHNA and CDR2 is YSLEER. This chain's CDR3 is CASSQDKRVPTYEQYF. In DNA, the CDR3 is TGCGCCAGCAGCCAAGATAAGAGGGTTCCTACCTACGAGCAGTACTTC.

To note about this clone: The same CDR3 can be traced to other DNA sequences in this sample. The J gene is TRBJ2-7, the V gene TRBV2, with TRBD1 matching 9 bases. CDR3 size: 14 residues. CDR1 SNHLY and CDR2 FYNNEI come from the germline V gene. Trimming at V came to 6 bases and at J to 3 bases, leaving 6 bases not matched to a gene. The CDR3 loop is CASRTGTGSYEQYF. In DNA, the CDR3 is TGTGCCAGCAGGACCGGGACAGGGAGCTACGAGCAGTACTTC.

This clone was seen many times. V and J are TRBV27 and TRBJ2-1; TRBD1 matches 8 bases. Per germline, CDR1 MNHEY and CDR2 SMNVEV (reference sequence). CDR3 length: 15 residues. V trimming: 5 bases; J trimming: 2 bases; junction bases outside the gene matches: 5. Here the CDR3 DNA reads TGTGCCAGCAGTATTCGACAGGGGCCCTACAATGAGCAGTTCTTC. It codes for CASSIRQGPYNEQFF.

The rearrangement uses TRBV19 and TRBJ2-3, with TRBD2 identical over 13 bases. J gave up 6 bases and V 5 bases, and 5 bases lay outside the gene matches. The length of the CDR3 is 15 residues. Germline V lookup: CDR1 LNHDA, CDR2 SQIVND (reference sequence). The CDR3 region has the DNA TGTGCCAGTAGTCAGGGACTAGCGGGACAGGATACGCAGTATTTT. It is translated as CASSQGLAGQDTQYF.

The V and J genes are TRBV11-2 and TRBJ2-7; D is perhaps TRBD1 (5 bases). From germline, CDR1 is SGHAT and CDR2 FQNNGV. Trimming left V 11 bases short and J 2 bases short, with 13 bases between. The CDR3 is made up of 12 amino acids. CDR3 nucleotide sequence: TGTGCCGCGCTGGCAGGGCCCTACGAGCAGTACTTC. Translated: CAALAGPYEQYF. The full variable domain, with the rest looked up from reference TRBV11-2 and TRBJ2-7, is EAGVAQSPRYKIIEKRQSVAFWCNPISGHATLYWYQQILGQGPKLLIQFQNNGVVDDSQLPKDRFSAERLKGVDSTLKIQPAKLEDSAVYLCAALAGPYEQYFGPGTRLTVT.

This chain joins TRBV4-3 and TRBJ2-3, with 10 nucleotides matching TRBD2. CDR3 size: 16 residues. J gave up 4 bases and V 3 bases, and 7 bases lay outside the gene matches. Germline loops: CDR1 LGHNA, CDR2 YSLEER. CDR3 nucleotides: TGCGCCAGCAGCCAGAGCCTAGCGGGGGTGGCAGATACGCAGTATTTT. It yields the protein CASSQSLAGVADTQYF.

This sequence joins TRBV4-2 and TRBJ2-1; 14 bases are shared with TRBD2. This CDR3 spans 17 amino acids. V was pared by 2 bases and J by 9 bases, with 9 bases of the junction left unmatched. Germline values: CDR1 LGHNA, CDR2 YNFKEQ. CDR3 DNA sequence: TGTGCCAGCAGCCAAACCTCGGGACTAGCGGGAGAAGGTGAGCAGTTCTTC. Translation gives CASSQTSGLAGEGEQFF.

The chain employs TRBV7-9 and TRBJ2-3; D gene unclear. This CDR3 is 12 amino acids long. CDR1 and CDR2 from the germline V gene are SEHNR and FQNEAQ (reference sequence). Trimming shortened V by 2 bases and J by 6 bases, and 6 bases separated the two germline ends. Here the CDR3 reads CASSLYPDTQYF. The DNA for the CDR3 is TGTGCCAGCAGCTTATATCCTGATACGCAGTATTTT.

The rearrangement links TRBV5-1 to TRBJ1-5; D uncertain. Germline V gives CDR1 SGHRS, CDR2 YFSETQ. Trimming removed 0 bases from V and 1 base from J, with 8 bases in between. The length of the CDR3 is 15 residues. This CDR3 reads CASSLVGGSNQPQHF. The CDR3 DNA reads TGCGCCAGCAGCTTGGTGGGCGGAAGCAATCAGCCCCAGCATTTT. Combining the CDR3 with reference TRBV5-1 and TRBJ1-5 gives the whole variable domain KAGVTQTPRYLIKTRGQQVTLSCSPISGHRSVSWYQQTPGQGLQFLFEYFSETQRNKGNFPGRFSGRQFSNSRSEMNVSTLELGDSALYLCASSLVGGSNQPQHFGDGTRLSIL.

The gene calls are TRBV9 and TRBJ1-4; D not certain. The CDR3 consists of 13 residues. V dropped 0 bases and J dropped 5 bases, with 5 bases sitting between them. Germline V gene data show CDR1 as SGDLS and CDR2 as YYNGEE. The CDR3 reads CASSVAQNEKLFF. CDR3 DNA: TGTGCCAGCAGCGTAGCTCAGAATGAAAAACTGTTTTTT.

The V call is TRBV14, the J call TRBJ1-2; TRBD1 matches at 7 bases. Germline trimming cut 0 bases from V and 4 bases from J; bases unmatched to any gene: 5. The CDR3 length is 15 residues. Germline assignment: CDR1 SGHDN and CDR2 FVKESK. The CDR3 spells CASSQETGKIYGYTF. CDR3 in DNA: TGTGCCAGCAGCCAAGAGACAGGGAAGATCTATGGCTACACCTTC.

As DNA, the CDR3 is TGTGCCAGTAGTATAGATAAGCAACCGCAGTTCTTC. It is translated as CASSIDKQPQFF. This sequence joins TRBV19 and TRBJ2-1; D gene unclear. Trimming stripped 0 bases from V and 12 bases from J, with 9 bases between. Germline V gene lookup returns CDR1 LNHDA and CDR2 SQIVND (reference sequence). The CDR3 runs 12 residues.

This chain joins TRBV27 and TRBJ2-3, with 11 bases that match TRBD2. CDR1 MNHEY and CDR2 SMNVEV come from the germline V gene (reference sequence). This CDR3 region has 13 residues. J lost 5 bases, V lost 6 bases, and 1 base had no gene match. In DNA form, the CDR3 reads TGTGCCAGCAGCGGGACTAGCGGAGATACGCAGTATTTT. It yields the protein CASSGTSGDTQYF.

V and J are TRBV4-2 and TRBJ2-5; 8 bases agree with TRBD2. The germline CDR1 and CDR2 sequences are LGHNA and YNFKEQ. Trimming removed 1 base from V and 5 bases from J; junction bases left unmatched: 9. The CDR3 sequence is 16 residues long. CDR3 nucleotide sequence: TGTGCCAGCAGCCAAGTACCTACGGGGGGGCAGGAGACCCAGTACTTC. This encodes CASSQVPTGGQETQYF.

The chain carries TRBV7-2 and TRBJ1-5; possibly TRBD1 for D (5 bases). This CDR3 has 15 amino acids. Trimming pared 3 bases from V and 1 base from J, leaving 10 bases between. Germline V gene data show CDR1 as SGHTA and CDR2 as FQGNSA. The CDR3 DNA reads as TGTGCCAGCAGCTTGGGACGGAGGAGCAATCAGCCCCAGCATTTT. It codes for CASSLGRRSNQPQHF.

The J gene is TRBJ1-4, the V gene TRBV2; D not resolved. Germline loops: CDR1 SNHLY, CDR2 FYNNEI. CDR3 length equals 14 residues. The germline V and J ends were trimmed by 1 base and 7 bases, with 10 bases remaining between them. Here the CDR3 reads CASSEGGHGEKLFF. The CDR3 coding sequence is TGTGCCAGCAGTGAAGGGGGTCATGGTGAAAAACTGTTTTTT.

The genes are TRBV7-2 and TRBJ2-3; D gene uncertain. In germline, CDR1 is SGHTA, CDR2 FQGNSA. V was clipped by 5 bases and J by 0 bases, with 9 bases between them. The CDR3 has 14 residues. The CDR3: CASSLRMSTDTQYF. CDR3 bases: TGTGCCAGCAGCCTTAGGATGAGCACAGATACGCAGTATTTT.

This clone has just a few counts. This sequence joins TRBV20-1 and TRBJ1-1; 8 bases match TRBD1. The CDR3 has 11 residues. Germline V CDR1 and CDR2: DFQATT, SNEGSKA (reference sequence). V was clipped by 1 base and J by 10 bases; unmatched bases: 2. The CDR3 sequence is CSARGDRGAFF. The CDR3, as DNA: TGCAGTGCTAGAGGCGACAGGGGAGCTTTCTTT.

The chain employs TRBV27 and TRBJ1-5; D possibly corresponds to TRBD1 (6 bases). Germline CDR1 is MNHEY and CDR2 is SMNVEV (reference sequence). The CDR3 spans 14 residues. V lost 2 bases and J 5 bases, leaving 10 bases between the germline ends. The CDR3 spells CASSLVSGDQPQHF. The CDR3 DNA reads TGTGCCAGCAGTTTAGTTTCAGGGGATCAGCCCCAGCATTTT.

The chain couples TRBV3-1 (or the pseudogene TRBV3-2) to TRBJ1-1; D is possibly TRBD1 (5 bases). This CDR3 comprises 14 residues. The V end lost 3 bases, the J end lost 6 bases, and 14 bases lay between the germline ends. CDR1 and CDR2 from the germline V gene are LGHDT and YNNKEL (reference sequence). CDR3 in DNA: TGTGCCAGCAGCCAGCAAACGTGGGGGGCTGAAGCTTTCTTT. As protein: CASSQQTWGAEAFF.

The chain uses TRBV5-1 and TRBJ1-3; TRBD1 matches 8 bases. The germline gives CDR1 SGHRS, CDR2 YFSETQ. V gave up 5 bases and J gave up 4 bases; unmatched junction bases: 8. The CDR3 extends over 15 amino acids. Here the CDR3 reads CASSRDRGGGNTIYF. The CDR3 DNA is TGCGCCAGCAGTCGCGACAGGGGAGGAGGAAACACCATATATTTT.

The chain carries TRBV13 and TRBJ2-7; 8 bases map to TRBD1. J gave up 4 bases and V 3 bases, and 8 bases lay outside the gene matches. The CDR3 extends over 15 amino acids. Germline lookup yields CDR1 PRHDT and CDR2 FYEKMQ (reference sequence). The DNA for the CDR3 is TGTGCCAGCAGCTTCCTCGGACAGGGTGGGTACGAGCAGTACTTC. Translated: CASSFLGQGGYEQYF. The full variable domain, in which reference TRBV13 and TRBJ2-7 provide the parts outside the CDR3, is AAGVIQSPRHLIKEKRETATLKCYPIPRHDTVYWYQQGPGQDPQFLISFYEKMQSDKGSIPDRFSAQQFSDYHSELNMSSLELGDSALYFCASSFLGQGGYEQYFGPGTRLTVT.

The rearrangement links TRBV5-4 to TRBJ2-2; 10 positions agree with TRBD1. The CDR3 is 14 residues long. Trimming removed 8 bases from V and 2 bases from J; junction bases left unmatched: 3. CDR1 SGHNT and CDR2 YYREEE come from the germline V gene (reference sequence). The CDR3 nucleotides read TGTGCCAGTCGACAGGGGGCAAACACCGGGGAGCTGTTTTTT. Translating it yields CASRQGANTGELFF.

The rearrangement joins TRBV30 to TRBJ2-1; no reliable D call. Deletions cut 1 base from V and 8 bases from J, with 15 bases between. CDR1 is GTSNPN, CDR2 SVGIG, per germline (reference sequence). CDR3 length equals 14 residues. The CDR3 DNA sequence: TGTGCCTGGAGTGAGGGCAGTGCATACGATGAGCAGTTCTTC. This encodes CAWSEGSAYDEQFF.

This clone was found a few times. The V call is TRBV5-1, the J call TRBJ1-1; D may be TRBD1 (6 bases). CDR3 length: 13 amino acids. CDR1 is SGHRS and CDR2 is YFSETQ in the germline V gene. Deletions cut 4 bases from V and 7 bases from J, with 14 bases between. The CDR3 DNA sequence: TGCGCCAGCAGCACCGCCGAGGGGGGTGAAGCTTTCTTT. Translating it yields CASSTAEGGEAFF.

The CDR3 DNA sequence: TGTGCCAGCAGTGACTCCCTCGGGACTGAAGCTTTCTTT. Translation gives CASSDSLGTEAFF. J is TRBJ1-1 and V is TRBV12-3 or TRBV12-4; D not certain. Trimming left V 5 bases short and J 5 bases short, with 12 bases between. This CDR3 comprises 13 residues.